This paragraph covers one T cell receptor beta chain sequence. Its antigen is unknown. Sequencing of DNA taken from cultured CD4+ T cells relied on the Oncomine TCR Beta short-read assay. Researchers extracted genomic DNA from CD4+ T cells that had been cultured. TCRdb re-derived calls from the PCR reads in MiXCR, one entry per CDR3 protein. The sample includes 7,000 to 8,500 distinct CDR3 sequences, 60% seen only once; the top ten take 25% to 35%. Trimming took 1 base from V and 4 from J, leaving 5 bases between them. The CDR3 totals 12 residues. The germline CDR1 and CDR2 sequences are SEHNR and FQNEAQ (reference sequence). These data come from a study of vaccination and CD4 T cells after COVID-19. Study in general: Four females and six males made up the convalescents, with two Hispanic. Cultures that served as controls received a CEFX pool, an HIV-1 Nef pool, or no peptide.

Regarding the study as a whole: There was no significant change from roughly 22 to 38 median reactive clonotypes.

Treatment of the sample: approximately 9-day PBMC culture with coronavirus spike peptide pools or control peptides (ViraFEST assay). The sequenced material came from CD4+ T cells from blood, cultured in vitro. The chain carries TRBV7-9 and TRBJ2-7; D call uncertain. This receptor was obtained from a human donor who had recovered from COVID-19. CDR3 sequence (DNA): TGTGCCAGCAGCTTAGGCTATTACGAGCAGTACTTC. It codes for CASSLGYYEQYF.